Below are 31 T cell receptor beta chains sequenced from a single sample in a study of cytomegalovirus exposure and HLA in healthy donors. In the PCR, 60 Vbeta and 13 Jbeta primers were used. Profiled with immunoSEQ multiplex PCR; TCRdb holds only in-frame clones, not every one. The sample gives approximately 130,000 clones, around 78% of which show up once; over 1.5% is in the top ten. The material sequenced was PBMCs. The source of these receptors is a woman aged 45-65 years in good health and CMV-seronegative.

This CDR3 is CASGQGFSEQYV. The CDR3 coding sequence is TGTGCCAGCGGACAGGGGTTCTCCGAGCAGTACGTC. The rearrangement uses TRBV2 and TRBJ2-7; TRBD1 matches 9 bases. Germline V gives CDR1 SNHLY, CDR2 FYNNEI. With V trimmed by 8 bases and J by 6 bases, 5 bases remained unmatched. The CDR3 sequence is 12 residues long.

The rearrangement uses TRBV5-1 and TRBJ2-3; 7 bases agree with TRBD2. V shed 1 base and J 1 base; nucleotides not matched to a gene: 6. The CDR3 covers 16 residues. Looked up from germline, CDR1 is SGHRS and CDR2 is YFSETQ. CDR3 in amino acids: CASSLYPTSGTDTQYF. In nucleotides, the CDR3 is TGCGCCAGCAGCTTGTATCCAACTAGCGGCACAGATACGCAGTATTTT.

The rearrangement joins TRBV19 to TRBJ1-5, with 8 bases lining up with TRBD1. This CDR3 has 15 amino acids. Germline CDR1 reads LNHDA; CDR2 reads SQIVND (reference sequence). The V gene end was trimmed by 5 bases and the J gene end by 6 bases; junction bases not matched to a gene: 9. The CDR3 sequence is CASSVQGAGRQPQHF. The CDR3 DNA reads as TGTGCCAGTAGTGTGCAGGGGGCTGGTCGTCAGCCCCAGCATTTT. Using reference TRBV19 and TRBJ1-5 for the parts outside the CDR3, the full variable domain is DGGITQSPKYLFRKEGQNVTLSCEQNLNHDAMYWYRQDPGQGLRLIYYSQIVNDFQKGDIAEGYSVSREKKESFPLTVTSAQKNPTAFYLCASSVQGAGRQPQHFGDGTRLSIL.

This clone was counted once. The chain links TRBV4-3 to TRBJ1-2; tentative D call: TRBD1 (6 bases). Germline CDR1 and CDR2: LGHNA and YSLEER. This CDR3 has 15 amino acids. V dropped 0 bases and J dropped 7 bases, with 15 bases sitting between them. CDR3 protein: CASSQDPGAAGGYTF. CDR3 sequence (DNA): TGCGCCAGCAGCCAAGATCCAGGGGCAGCCGGTGGCTACACCTTC.

To note about this clone: No conserved phenylalanine or tryptophan ends this CDR3, so it is likely a read error. This chain joins TRBV28 and TRBJ1-1; 7 bases are a match to TRBD1. This CDR3 has 15 amino acids. V was pared by 4 bases and J by 0 bases, with 5 bases of the junction left unmatched. Germline V lookup: CDR1 MDHEN, CDR2 SYDVKM. The CDR3 DNA reads TGTGCCAGCAGTTCGGGACAGCTAATGAACACTGAAGCTTTCCTT. It yields the protein CASSSGQLMNTEAFL.

This clone was observed a single time. The CDR3 reads CASIGPQGNEQYF. CDR3 DNA: TGTGCCAGCATCGGCCCCCAGGGGAACGAGCAGTACTTC. The chain has TRBV27 and TRBJ2-7, with TRBD1 as a possible D gene (6 bases). V was clipped by 7 bases and J by 5 bases, with 15 bases between them. CDR1 and CDR2 from the germline V gene are MNHEY and SMNVEV (reference sequence). This CDR3 has 13 residues.

The V call is TRBV10-3, the J call TRBJ2-3; TRBD2 is a possible D gene (5 bases). Deletions cut 10 bases from V and 9 bases from J, with 20 bases between. The germline CDR1 and CDR2 sequences are ENHRY and SYGVKD. The CDR3 runs to 13 residues. The CDR3, as DNA: TGTGCCAGCCTCGAGCGGTGGGAGTTGACGCAGTATTTT. Encoded protein: CASLERWELTQYF.

The gene calls are TRBV7-8 and TRBJ1-1; 8 nucleotides line up with TRBD1. The CDR3 has 15 residues. Germline loops: CDR1 SGHVS, CDR2 FQNEAQ. Germline trimming cut 5 bases from V and 0 bases from J; bases unmatched to any gene: 5. The CDR3 reads CASSPWTGLNTEAFF. CDR3 DNA: TGTGCCAGCAGCCCTTGGACAGGGCTGAACACTGAAGCTTTCTTT.

The chain is built from TRBV7-2 and TRBJ2-5, with D uncertain. V dropped 2 bases and J dropped 7 bases, with 14 bases sitting between them. The CDR3 has 14 residues. The germline V gene has CDR1 SGHTA and CDR2 FQGNSA. The CDR3 DNA follows: TGTGCCAGCAGCTTAAAGTTCGGCGGCGGGACCCAGTACTTC. It yields the protein CASSLKFGGGTQYF.

This chain links TRBV7-9 with TRBJ2-3; weak D call: TRBD1 (6 bases). This CDR3 is built from 15 residues. Germline assignment: CDR1 SEHNR and CDR2 FQNEAQ (reference sequence). V lost 8 bases to trimming and J lost 1 base, with 16 bases between them. CDR3 region: CASGQTGMGTDTQYF. CDR3 DNA sequence: TGTGCCAGCGGTCAAACAGGGATGGGCACAGATACGCAGTATTTT.

The CDR3: CASSLSGVDSPLHF. The CDR3 DNA reads as TGTGCCAGCAGTTTATCCGGGGTAGATTCACCCCTCCACTTT. This chain connects TRBV27 to TRBJ1-6; unclear D gene. This CDR3 is 14 amino acids long. Deletions cut 0 bases from V and 8 bases from J, with 8 bases between. From germline, CDR1 is MNHEY and CDR2 SMNVEV (reference sequence).

The chain has TRBV19 and TRBJ2-6; 7 bases are shared with TRBD2. The length of the CDR3 is 17 residues. Trimming removed 2 bases from V and 0 bases from J; junction bases left unmatched: 4. Germline loops: CDR1 LNHDA, CDR2 SQIVND (reference sequence). Here the CDR3 DNA reads TGTGCCAGTAGTATAATAGGCGGGGGCTCTGGGGCCAACGTCCTGACTTTC. This codes for CASSIIGGGSGANVLTF.

V usage is TRBV7-2 and J usage is TRBJ1-5; 7 nucleotides line up with TRBD1. Germline V CDR1 and CDR2: SGHTA, FQGNSA. The V segment lost 5 bases and the J segment 4 bases; nucleotides outside the gene matches: 8. The CDR3 totals 15 residues. CDR3 loop: CASSLPGQPNQPQHF. In DNA form, the CDR3 reads TGTGCCAGCAGCCTTCCGGGACAGCCGAATCAGCCCCAGCATTTT.

The table lists this clone with a count of one. J is TRBJ2-1 and V is TRBV6-4, with TRBD2 as a possible D gene (7 bases). There are 13 residues in the CDR3. Germline V gene sequence: CDR1 MRHNA, CDR2 SNTAGT. Trimming shortened V by 2 bases and J by 9 bases, and 11 bases separated the two germline ends. CDR3 DNA: TGTGCCAGCAGTGACGGGGGAGGGGGTGAGCAGTTCTTC. Amino acids: CASSDGGGGEQFF.

CDR3 coding DNA: TGCGCCAGCAGCTTGGAAGGGGCTAGCTACAATGAGCAGTTCTTC. This encodes CASSLEGASYNEQFF. J is TRBJ2-1 and V is TRBV5-1, with D tentatively TRBD1 (5 bases). The germline V gene has CDR1 SGHRS and CDR2 YFSETQ. Trimming stripped 0 bases from V and 3 bases from J, with 10 bases between. The CDR3 sequence is 15 residues long.

The chain combines TRBV5-4 with TRBJ2-1; 8 nucleotides line up with TRBD2. The CDR3 contains 16 residues. The germline V gene encodes CDR1 SGHNT and CDR2 YYREEE (reference sequence). V shed 4 bases, J shed 0 bases, and the junction held 6 bases outside the gene matches. DNA for the CDR3: TGTGCCAGCAGCCCCCTAAGCGGGAGCTCCTACAATGAGCAGTTCTTC. It yields the protein CASSPLSGSSYNEQFF.

This chain uses TRBV27 with TRBJ2-3, with D possibly being TRBD2 (6 bases). The V gene lost 3 bases and the J gene lost 4 bases, with 14 bases spanning the gap. Germline V gene data show CDR1 as MNHEY and CDR2 as SMNVEV (reference sequence). The length of the CDR3 is 15 residues. The CDR3 sequence is CASSFMAREADTQYF. DNA of the CDR3: TGTGCCAGCAGTTTTATGGCCAGGGAGGCAGATACGCAGTATTTT.

The chain links TRBV9 to TRBJ2-3; 9 bases line up with TRBD2. Germline trimming cut 4 bases from V and 3 bases from J; bases unmatched to any gene: 6. The germline V gene encodes CDR1 SGDLS and CDR2 YYNGEE. This CDR3 has 15 amino acids. The CDR3 DNA reads as TGTGCCAGCAGCCCTTTTAGCGGGAGTACAGATACGCAGTATTTT. As protein: CASSPFSGSTDTQYF.

Turning to this clone: The sample contains more than one DNA sequence encoding this CDR3. The J gene is TRBJ1-1, the V gene TRBV18; D perhaps matches TRBD1 (5 bases). V was trimmed by 3 bases and J by 1 base, leaving 6 bases between them. The CDR3 length is 13 residues. CDR1 is KGHSH, CDR2 LQKENI, per germline. The CDR3 sequence: CASSPGQNTEAFF. The CDR3, as DNA: TGTGCCAGCTCACCTGGACAGAACACTGAAGCTTTCTTT.

Of note for this clone: At one end the junction does not follow the germline gene, possibly because of a read error. The chain has TRBV9 and TRBJ1-4; D remains ambiguous. Germline CDR1 reads SGDLS; CDR2 reads YYNGEE. There are 15 residues in the CDR3. CDR3 sequence (DNA): TGTGCCGGCAGCGTAAGAGAGGGATCTAATGAAAAACTGTTTTTT. Translation gives CAGSVREGSNEKLFF.

The V and J genes are TRBV5-1 and TRBJ2-7; 12 bases fit TRBD2. Unmatched junction bases numbered 4, after V lost 4 bases and J lost 2 bases. The V gene's germline CDR1 is SGHRS and CDR2 YFSETQ. The CDR3 is made up of 15 amino acids. CDR3 region: CASSPRTSGAYEQYF. Here the CDR3 DNA reads TGCGCCAGCAGCCCCAGGACTAGCGGGGCCTACGAGCAGTACTTC.

This chain joins TRBV27 and TRBJ2-3, with TRBD2 as a possible D gene (6 bases). V lost 7 bases and J lost 3, with 20 bases in between. Per germline, CDR1 MNHEY and CDR2 SMNVEV (reference sequence). The CDR3 runs to 16 residues. CDR3 in amino acids: CASNPWGETTTDTQYF. CDR3 sequence (DNA): TGTGCCAGCAATCCCTGGGGGGAGACAACAACAGATACGCAGTATTTT.

V gene TRBV15 combines with J gene TRBJ1-3; D ambiguous. Germline CDR1 is LNHNV and CDR2 is YYDKDF (reference sequence). Trimming cost V 4 bases and J 0 bases, with 16 bases left between them. There are 17 residues in the CDR3. CDR3 in amino acids: CATSTPGLGSSGNTIYF. CDR3 nucleotides: TGTGCCACCAGCACCCCGGGTTTGGGGAGCTCTGGAAACACCATATATTTT.

A word on this clone: One junction end does not reproduce the germline sequence, and a read error may be involved. The CDR3 reads CASSYSDRGTYGYPF. In nucleotides, the CDR3 is TGTGCCAGCAGTTACTCGGACAGGGGGACCTATGGCTACCCCTTC. V usage is TRBV6-6 and J usage is TRBJ1-2, with TRBD1 identical over 10 bases. Germline V gene sequence: CDR1 MNHNY, CDR2 SVGAGI (reference sequence). CDR3 size: 15 residues.

The chain employs TRBV6-5 and TRBJ2-7, with 9 bases that match TRBD2. The CDR3 runs 15 residues. The V gene's germline CDR1 is MNHEY and CDR2 SVGAGI. V lost 4 bases, J lost 3 bases, and 7 bases stayed unmatched. The CDR3 here is CASSLTSGLNYEQYF. The CDR3, as DNA: TGTGCCAGCAGTTTGACTAGCGGTTTAAACTACGAGCAGTACTTC.

V usage is TRBV6-5 and J usage is TRBJ2-2; D may be TRBD2 (6 bases). CDR1 is MNHEY, CDR2 SVGAGI, per germline. This CDR3 spans 15 amino acids. V lost 6 bases and J lost 2, with 13 bases in between. Here the CDR3 DNA reads TGTGCCAGCAGAACACCGGGACTTAACACCGGGGAGCTGTTTTTT. Its translation is CASRTPGLNTGELFF.

In its sample, this clone was seen a few times. The V gene is TRBV20-1, the J gene TRBJ2-5; perhaps TRBD2 as D (6 bases). Per germline, CDR1 DFQATT and CDR2 SNEGSKA (reference sequence). With 8 bases removed from V and 4 bases from J, the gap between germline ends came to 11 bases. The CDR3 spans 11 residues. The CDR3 sequence: CSPGVGETQYF. DNA for the CDR3: TGCAGTCCGGGAGTCGGAGAGACCCAGTACTTC.

V usage is TRBV9 and J usage is TRBJ2-1; possibly TRBD1 for D (6 bases). Trimming shortened V by 0 bases and J by 5 bases, and 12 bases separated the two germline ends. This CDR3 spans 15 amino acids. Germline V lookup: CDR1 SGDLS, CDR2 YYNGEE. CDR3 loop: CASSVDGRGHNEQFF. CDR3 sequence (DNA): TGTGCCAGCAGCGTAGATGGCAGGGGCCACAATGAGCAGTTCTTC.

This clone was observed once. This sequence joins TRBV27 and TRBJ2-5; no clear D gene. The CDR3 is 12 amino acids. The ends were cut back, 5 bases at V and 5 bases at J, with 9 bases in the middle. Per the germline V gene, CDR1 is MNHEY and CDR2 is SMNVEV (reference sequence). CDR3: CASSDSRETQYF. The CDR3 region has the DNA TGTGCCAGCAGTGATAGCCGGGAGACCCAGTACTTC.

This clone was found a few times. The chain uses TRBV28 and TRBJ1-1, with D tentatively TRBD1 (5 bases). Trimming left V 5 bases short and J 6 bases short, with 16 bases between. The CDR3 consists of 14 residues. Germline V gene lookup returns CDR1 MDHEN and CDR2 SYDVKM. The CDR3 loop reads CASSLPPGQAEAFF. In DNA, the CDR3 is TGTGCCAGCAGTCTCCCCCCTGGACAAGCTGAAGCTTTCTTT.

The V gene is TRBV5-6, the J gene TRBJ2-7; D remains ambiguous. The CDR3 length is 15 residues. Per germline, CDR1 SGHDT and CDR2 YYEEEE. V gave up 2 bases and J gave up 0 bases, with 12 bases separating them. The CDR3 coding sequence is TGTGCCAGCAGCTTTTTCACGTACGGCTCCTACGAGCAGTACTTC. It encodes CASSFFTYGSYEQYF.